The 8 T cell receptor beta chains reported below all come from one sample, sequenced in a study of identical twins. TCRdb used MiXCR to reprocess the 5' RACE reads, holding one entry per CDR3 protein. Of 1.5 million to 2 million distinct CDR3 sequences in the sample, under 35% were seen once. The sample taken for sequencing was cord blood. The receptors stem from a newborn girl in good health.

This clonotype was counted only a few times. The genes are TRBV20-1 and TRBJ1-2; D not resolved. The V gene's germline CDR1 is DFQATT and CDR2 SNEGSKA (reference sequence). This CDR3 is 11 amino acids long. Trimming shortened V by 7 bases and J by 6 bases, and 12 bases separated the two germline ends. The CDR3 reads CSVLSGNGYTF. CDR3 DNA sequence: TGCAGTGTTCTTTCGGGAAATGGCTACACCTTC.

This rearrangement joins TRBV20-1 to TRBJ2-2; D might be TRBD2 (6 bases). Germline V gene data show CDR1 as DFQATT and CDR2 as SNEGSKA (reference sequence). V was cut by 3 bases and J by 6 bases, with 17 bases left in between. The CDR3 is made up of 15 amino acids. In DNA, the CDR3 is TGCAGTGCTAGTTGGTCCGGACTAAGGGCCGGGGAGCTGTTTTTT. Translated, it gives CSASWSGLRAGELFF.

CDR3 in DNA: TGCGCCAGCAGCTTGGCTCAGGGATACACTGAAGCTTTCTTT. Translated: CASSLAQGYTEAFF. The chain combines TRBV5-1 with TRBJ1-1; D is possibly TRBD1 (5 bases). Germline CDR1 and CDR2: SGHRS and YFSETQ. V lost 0 bases and J lost 3, with 9 bases in between. This CDR3 is built from 14 residues.

This clonotype has a count of ten or more. The CDR3 nucleotides are TGCAGCGTTGGAAGGACAGGGGGAGATACGCAGTATTTT. The encoded protein is CSVGRTGGDTQYF. The V gene is TRBV29-1, the J gene TRBJ2-3, with 10 bases lining up with TRBD1. In germline, CDR1 is SQVTM, CDR2 ANQGSEA. V shed 4 bases, J shed 5 bases, and the junction held 3 bases outside the gene matches. This CDR3 has 13 amino acids.

This clonotype has more than one count but fewer than ten. The chain combines TRBV5-1 with TRBJ2-3, with TRBD2 identical over 11 bases. The CDR3 is 19 residues long. V lost 1 base and J lost 0; bases outside the gene matches: 10. In germline, CDR1 is SGHRS, CDR2 YFSETQ. The CDR3 coding sequence is TGCGCCAGCAGCTTGAAGGGGGGAAGACTAGCGGGAAGCACAGATACGCAGTATTTT. Encoded protein: CASSLKGGRLAGSTDTQYF.

This clonotype showed up just a few times. The chain employs TRBV15 and TRBJ2-6; D is uncertain. Trimming shortened V by 4 bases and J by 4 bases, and 8 bases separated the two germline ends. In germline, CDR1 is LNHNV, CDR2 YYDKDF (reference sequence). This CDR3 region has 14 residues. DNA of the CDR3: TGTGCCACCAGCATCATGGGGGGGGCCAACGTCCTGACTTTC. Translation: CATSIMGGANVLTF.

The chain is built from TRBV7-2 and TRBJ2-1; TRBD2 aligns across 7 bases. The CDR3 loop spans 15 amino acids. CDR1 SGHTA and CDR2 FQGNSA come from the germline V gene. J lost 6 bases, V lost 0 bases, and 5 bases had no gene match. The CDR3, as DNA: TGTGCCAGCAGCTTAGCCGCCCTAGCGGTCAATGAGCAGTTCTTC. The encoded protein is CASSLAALAVNEQFF.

The genes are TRBV13 and TRBJ1-2; D uncertain. The V end was cut by 4 bases, the J end by 4 bases, with 10 bases between. This CDR3 spans 13 amino acids. CDR1 is PRHDT and CDR2 is FYEKMQ in the germline V gene (reference sequence). CDR3 sequence reads: CASSSLGFYGYTF. Here the CDR3 DNA reads TGTGCCAGCAGCTCTTTGGGTTTCTATGGCTACACCTTC.